The sample holds many counts of the clone carrying this T cell receptor (beta chain). The CDR3 runs to 11 residues. Trimming removed 6 bases from V and 2 bases from J, with 4 bases in between. This sample was included in a study of regulatory T cells in long-lasting Graves disease. Time point indicated: newly diagnosed GD, antithyroid drugs for less than 3 months. PBMC-derived RNA was used for the TCR library. TCR beta libraries were built with iRepertoire HTBI primers and Arm-PCR of CDR3 regions. TCRdb reanalysed the multiplex PCR reads using MiXCR and keeps one entry per CDR3 protein. The sample holds roughly 250,000 distinct CDR3 sequences, around 19% seen once. The same sample was also studied in work on T cells in Graves' hyperthyroidism and ophthalmopathy.

This sequence joins TRBV12-3 or TRBV12-4 and TRBJ1-1; D gene uncertain. The material sequenced was peripheral blood mononuclear cells (PBMCs), taken at new diagnosis, from a patient treated with antithyroid drugs. The TCR originated in a woman under 40 with Graves disease. CDR3 loop: CASRINTEAFF. The CDR3 DNA sequence: TGTGCCAGCAGGATTAACACTGAAGCTTTCTTT.